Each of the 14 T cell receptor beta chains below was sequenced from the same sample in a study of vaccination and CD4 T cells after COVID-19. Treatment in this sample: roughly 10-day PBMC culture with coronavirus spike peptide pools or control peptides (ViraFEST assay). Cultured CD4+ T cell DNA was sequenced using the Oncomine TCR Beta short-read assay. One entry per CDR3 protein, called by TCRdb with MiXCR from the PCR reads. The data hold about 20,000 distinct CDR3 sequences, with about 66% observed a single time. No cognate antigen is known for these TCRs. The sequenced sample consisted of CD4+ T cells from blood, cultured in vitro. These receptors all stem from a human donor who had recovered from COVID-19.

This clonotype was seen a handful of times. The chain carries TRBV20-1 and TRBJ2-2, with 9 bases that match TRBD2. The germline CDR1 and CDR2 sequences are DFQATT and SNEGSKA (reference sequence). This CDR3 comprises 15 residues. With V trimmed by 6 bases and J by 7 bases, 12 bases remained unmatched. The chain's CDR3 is CSAQGAGGPSGELFF. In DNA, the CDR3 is TGCAGTGCCCAAGGTGCGGGGGGGCCAAGCGGGGAGCTGTTTTTT.

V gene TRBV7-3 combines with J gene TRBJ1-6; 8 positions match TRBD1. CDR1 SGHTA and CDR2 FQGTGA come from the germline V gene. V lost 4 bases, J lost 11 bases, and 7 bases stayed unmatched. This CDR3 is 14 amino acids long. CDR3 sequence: CASSSGQGRAPLHF. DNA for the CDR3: TGTGCCAGCAGCTCAGGACAGGGCCGGGCACCCCTCCACTTT.

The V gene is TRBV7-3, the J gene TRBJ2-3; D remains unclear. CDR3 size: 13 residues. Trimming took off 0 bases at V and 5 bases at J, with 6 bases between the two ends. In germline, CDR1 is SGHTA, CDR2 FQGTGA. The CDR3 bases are TGTGCCAGCAGCTTAACTGGGCAAGATACGCAGTATTTT. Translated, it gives CASSLTGQDTQYF.

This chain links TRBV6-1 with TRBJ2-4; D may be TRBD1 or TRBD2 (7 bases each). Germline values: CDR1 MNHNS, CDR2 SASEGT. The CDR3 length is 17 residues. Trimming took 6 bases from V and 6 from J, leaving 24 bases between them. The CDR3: CASSPVGREGARNIQYF. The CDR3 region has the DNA TGTGCCAGCAGCCCTGTGGGGAGGGAGGGGGCTAGAAACATTCAGTACTTC.

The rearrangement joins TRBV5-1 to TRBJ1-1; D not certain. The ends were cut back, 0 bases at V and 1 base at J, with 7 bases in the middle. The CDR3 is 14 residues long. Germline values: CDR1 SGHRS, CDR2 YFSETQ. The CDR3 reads CASSLEGRNTEAFF. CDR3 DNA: TGCGCCAGCAGCTTGGAAGGCAGGAACACTGAAGCTTTCTTT.

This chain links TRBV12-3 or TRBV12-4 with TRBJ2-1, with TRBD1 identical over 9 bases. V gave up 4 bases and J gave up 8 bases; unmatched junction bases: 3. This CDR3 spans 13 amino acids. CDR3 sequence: CASSSGQGHEQFF. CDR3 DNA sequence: TGTGCCAGCAGTTCGGGACAGGGACATGAGCAGTTCTTC.

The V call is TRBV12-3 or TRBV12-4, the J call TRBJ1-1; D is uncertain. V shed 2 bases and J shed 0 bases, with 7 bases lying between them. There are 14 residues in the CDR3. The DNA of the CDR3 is TGTGCCAGCAGTTTACGGAGGATGAACACTGAAGCTTTCTTT. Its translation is CASSLRRMNTEAFF.

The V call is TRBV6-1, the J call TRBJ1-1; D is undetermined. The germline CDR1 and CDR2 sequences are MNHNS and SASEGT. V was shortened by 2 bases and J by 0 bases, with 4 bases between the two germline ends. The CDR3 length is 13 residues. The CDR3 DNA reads TGTGCCAGCAGTGAACATCTGAACACTGAAGCTTTCTTT. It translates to CASSEHLNTEAFF.

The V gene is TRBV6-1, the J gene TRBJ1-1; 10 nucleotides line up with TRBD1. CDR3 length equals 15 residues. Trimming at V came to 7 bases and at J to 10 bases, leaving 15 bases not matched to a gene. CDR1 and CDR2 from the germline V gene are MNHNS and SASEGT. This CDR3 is CASTPRGQGSLGAFF. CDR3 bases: TGTGCCAGCACCCCGAGGGGACAGGGGAGCCTTGGAGCTTTCTTT.

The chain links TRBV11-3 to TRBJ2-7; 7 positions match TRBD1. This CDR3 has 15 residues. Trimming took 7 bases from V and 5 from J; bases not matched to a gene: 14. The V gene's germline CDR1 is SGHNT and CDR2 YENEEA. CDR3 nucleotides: TGTGCCAGCAACCCGACAGGGAATCCTGTCAACGAGCAGTACTTC. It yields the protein CASNPTGNPVNEQYF. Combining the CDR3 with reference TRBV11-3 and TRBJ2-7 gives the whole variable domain EAGVVQSPRYKIIEKKQPVAFWCNPISGHNTLYWYLQNLGQGPELLIRYENEEAVDDSQLPKDRFSAERLKGVDSTLKIQPAELGDSAVYLCASNPTGNPVNEQYFGPGTRLTVT.

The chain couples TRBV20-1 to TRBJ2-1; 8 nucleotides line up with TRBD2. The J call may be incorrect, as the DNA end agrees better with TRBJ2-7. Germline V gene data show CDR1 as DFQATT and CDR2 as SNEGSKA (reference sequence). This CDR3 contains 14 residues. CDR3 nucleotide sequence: TGCAGTGCCTTAGGGCTAGCGGGTTCCGGCGAGCAGTACTTC. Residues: CSALGLAGSGEQYF.

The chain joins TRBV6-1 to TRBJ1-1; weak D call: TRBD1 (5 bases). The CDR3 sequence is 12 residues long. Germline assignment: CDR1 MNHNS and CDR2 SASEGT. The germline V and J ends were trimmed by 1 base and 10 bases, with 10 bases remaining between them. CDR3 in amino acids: CASSEGAGRAFF. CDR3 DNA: TGTGCCAGCAGTGAAGGGGCAGGGCGAGCTTTCTTT.

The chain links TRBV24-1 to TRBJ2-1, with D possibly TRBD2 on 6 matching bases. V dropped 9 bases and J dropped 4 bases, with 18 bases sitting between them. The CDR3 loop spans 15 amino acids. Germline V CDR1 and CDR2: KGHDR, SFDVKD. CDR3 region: CATEASSGLYNEQFF. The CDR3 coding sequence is TGTGCCACCGAGGCCTCAAGCGGGCTGTACAATGAGCAGTTCTTC.

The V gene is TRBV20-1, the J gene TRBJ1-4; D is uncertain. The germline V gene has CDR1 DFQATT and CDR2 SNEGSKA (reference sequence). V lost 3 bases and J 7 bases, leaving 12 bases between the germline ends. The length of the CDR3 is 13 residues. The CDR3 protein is CSASPSAPEKLFF. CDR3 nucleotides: TGCAGTGCTAGCCCCTCGGCCCCTGAAAAACTGTTTTTT.